The subject of this entry is one TCR beta chain. Antigen unknown. Each donor was a healthy Caucasian individual from Russia, aged about 6 to 90. V shed 7 bases and J 3 bases; nucleotides not matched to a gene: 9. The germline gives CDR1 ENHRY, CDR2 SYGVKD. The CDR3 loop spans 16 amino acids. The data were obtained in a study of blood T cells in healthy people across ages. A sample-barcoded 5' primer and a J-beta primer mix were used in a second PCR of roughly 7 to 12 cycles. TCRdb ran MiXCR on the 5' RACE reads and lists one entry per CDR3 protein. The table shows approximately 1.5 million distinct CDR3 sequences, with roughly 32% occurring only once. Study-wide points: Not knowing donor CMV status may have confounded expanded clonotype changes. Leaving the PBMCs unsorted stopped any conclusive comparison of naive versus antigen-experienced cells.

The clonotype was recovered from a woman under 40 in good health. V usage is TRBV10-3 and J usage is TRBJ2-1, with 10 bases that match TRBD2. The specimen sequenced was blood. CDR3 DNA sequence: TGTGCCATCACCTTTAGCGGGGGGAACCTCTACAATGAGCAGTTCTTC. It is translated as CAITFSGGNLYNEQFF.